This record looks at one T cell receptor beta chain sequence and its context. The antigen remains unidentified. This sample is drawn from a study of cytomegalovirus exposure and HLA in healthy donors. Notes on the study in general: Rare TCR sequences predominated, though certain public TCRs were found in many donors.

The CDR3 spans 16 residues. V dropped 3 bases and J dropped 0; count of bases not matched to a gene: 8. Germline V gene sequence: CDR1 SNHLY, CDR2 FYNNEI. TCRdb keeps only in-frame clones here, not all; method: immunoSEQ multiplex PCR. The sample consists of under 150,000 clones, 90% to 95% of them appearing once. The chain carries TRBV2 and TRBJ2-7, with TRBD2 matching over 7 bases. The receptor was isolated from a young man in good health and CMV-seronegative. Sample: PBMCs. The CDR3 coding sequence is TGTGCCAGCAGTGATGGGAGGGGCCGACTCTCCTACGAGCAGTACTTC. This codes for CASSDGRGRLSYEQYF.